One sample yielded the 25 T cell receptor beta chains listed below, sequenced in a study of beta chain features in type 1 diabetes. General study results and limits: There was a moderate but significant shortening of TCRB CDR3s in all four CD4+ subsets of Type 1 diabetes patients.

Every bit of the isolated RNA underwent reverse transcription, so sequencing read expressed TCRB transcripts. Method: immunoSEQ multiplex PCR; TCRdb's copy keeps in-frame clones and lacks some. The sample lists about 710,000 clones, 11% to 15% occurring once. Their cognate antigens are unknown. The sample comprised naive CD4+ T cells from blood. Source of these receptors: a young man with type 1 diabetes.

About this clone itself: Other DNA sequences in the sample encode the same CDR3. This chain connects TRBV30 to TRBJ2-3; no clear D gene. This CDR3 comprises 12 residues. CDR1 is GTSNPN and CDR2 is SVGIG in the germline V gene (reference sequence). V was clipped by 1 base and J by 0 bases, with 2 bases between them. CDR3 nucleotides: TGTGCCTGGAGTGGGAGCACAGATACGCAGTATTTT. This sequence encodes CAWSGSTDTQYF. Based on the CDR3 plus reference TRBV30 and TRBJ2-3, the full variable domain is SQTIHQWPATLVQPVGSPLSLECTVEGTSNPNLYWYRQAAGRGLQLLFYSVGIGQISSEVPQNLSASRPQDRQFILSSKKLLLSDSGFYLCAWSGSTDTQYFGPGTRLTVL.

This clone was detected a few times. The chain has TRBV30 and TRBJ2-2; the D is unclear. Deletions cut 5 bases from V and 2 bases from J, with 9 bases between. CDR3 length: 13 amino acids. Germline CDR1 reads GTSNPN; CDR2 reads SVGIG (reference sequence). The CDR3: CAWVWGNTGELFF. The CDR3 DNA reads as TGTGCCTGGGTCTGGGGTAACACCGGGGAGCTGTTTTTT.

This chain links TRBV7-8 with TRBJ2-5; D not resolved. The germline V gene has CDR1 SGHVS and CDR2 FQNEAQ. V lost 2 bases to trimming and J lost 6 bases, with 7 bases between them. This CDR3 is built from 12 residues. CDR3 sequence: CASSLNPQTQYF. CDR3 coding DNA: TGTGCCAGCAGCTTAAATCCTCAGACCCAGTACTTC. Full variable domain (outside the CDR3, taken from reference TRBV7-8 and TRBJ2-5): GAGVSQSPRYKVAKRGQDVALRCDPISGHVSLFWYQQALGQGPEFLTYFQNEAQLDKSGLPSDRFFAERPEGSVSTLKIQRTQQEDSAVYLCASSLNPQTQYFGPGTRLLVL.

The chain combines TRBV5-1 with TRBJ1-1, with TRBD1 identical over 8 bases. Germline loops: CDR1 SGHRS, CDR2 YFSETQ. The CDR3 consists of 14 residues. Unmatched junction bases numbered 7, after V lost 4 bases and J lost 5 bases. The CDR3 spells CASSPRTGRTEAFF. The CDR3 coding sequence is TGCGCCAGCAGCCCCAGGACAGGGAGAACTGAAGCTTTCTTT.

The chain has TRBV2 and TRBJ1-2, with D possibly being TRBD1 (6 bases). CDR3 length: 14 residues. V was cut by 2 bases and J by 6 bases, with 13 bases left in between. Germline CDR1 SNHLY, CDR2 FYNNEI. The CDR3 DNA is TGTGCCAGCAGTGAAACAGGGACTCGAAATGGCTACACCTTC. This encodes CASSETGTRNGYTF.

Only a few counts were recorded for this clone. This chain links TRBV15 with TRBJ1-2, with D hard to call. Germline V gene lookup returns CDR1 LNHNV and CDR2 YYDKDF (reference sequence). The length of the CDR3 is 14 residues. Trimming shortened V by 1 base and J by 8 bases, and 14 bases separated the two germline ends. This CDR3 is CATSRVQEPWGYTF. The DNA for the CDR3 is TGTGCCACCAGCAGAGTGCAGGAACCCTGGGGCTACACCTTC. The full variable domain, its missing parts supplied by reference TRBV15 and TRBJ1-2, is DAMVIQNPRYQVTQFGKPVTLSCSQTLNHNVMYWYQQKSSQAPKLLFHYYDKDFNNEADTPDNFQSRRPNTSFCFLDIRSPGLGDTAMYLCATSRVQEPWGYTFGSGTRLTVV.

V gene TRBV2 combines with J gene TRBJ2-1, with D unclear. Germline V gene data show CDR1 as SNHLY and CDR2 as FYNNEI. CDR3 length: 13 amino acids. Trimming cost V 5 bases and J 6 bases, with 11 bases left between them. CDR3 region: CASSPSTGNEQFF. The DNA for the CDR3 is TGTGCCAGCAGTCCTAGTACTGGCAATGAGCAGTTCTTC.

This clone was seen only a few times. This chain connects TRBV6-1 to TRBJ2-5; D may be TRBD1 (6 bases). CDR1 MNHNS and CDR2 SASEGT come from the germline V gene. V was trimmed by 4 bases and J by 4 bases, leaving 19 bases between them. This CDR3 contains 16 residues. The CDR3 sequence: CASSGFGQRYGETQYF. DNA for the CDR3: TGTGCCAGCAGTGGCTTCGGACAGCGTTACGGAGAGACCCAGTACTTC.

This chain connects TRBV7-3 to TRBJ1-6; the match to TRBD1 covers 12 bases. The germline V gene encodes CDR1 SGHTA and CDR2 FQGTGA. The CDR3 contains 15 residues. Trimming cost V 6 bases and J 9 bases; bases outside gene matches: 6. The CDR3 sequence is CASSPGTGGGSPLHF. CDR3 nucleotides: TGTGCCAGCAGTCCCGGGACAGGGGGCGGTTCACCCCTCCACTTT.

This clone has just a few counts. The genes are TRBV30 and TRBJ2-7; 7 bases are a match to TRBD1. Germline values: CDR1 GTSNPN, CDR2 SVGIG (reference sequence). The trim removed 4 bases at V and 0 bases at J, leaving 9 bases unmatched. This CDR3 comprises 15 residues. CDR3 nucleotide sequence: TGTGCCTGGAAGGTTAGGGACAGTTACTCCTACGAGCAGTACTTC. Translating gives CAWKVRDSYSYEQYF.

This clone was seen only a few times. The chain has TRBV4-2 and TRBJ2-7; TRBD1 agrees at 9 bases. After removal of 4 bases from V and 2 bases from J, the junction contained 6 bases not matched to a gene. The CDR3 spans 15 residues. From germline, CDR1 is LGHNA and CDR2 YNFKEQ. The DNA for the CDR3 is TGTGCCAGCAGCCTAGGTGGGACAGGGACCTACGAGCAGTACTTC. Translated: CASSLGGTGTYEQYF.

The CDR3 loop reads CASSVRTGWGTDTQYF. The CDR3 region has the DNA TGTGCCAGCAGCGTACGCACAGGGTGGGGCACAGATACGCAGTATTTT. The chain joins TRBV11-2 to TRBJ2-3, with a weak D call TRBD1 (6 bases). This CDR3 has 16 amino acids. CDR1 SGHAT and CDR2 FQNNGV come from the germline V gene. Trimming stripped 5 bases from V and 1 base from J, with 16 bases between.

This clone appeared a few times. The chain couples TRBV2 to TRBJ2-7; possible D gene TRBD2, 7 bases. The germline V gene has CDR1 SNHLY and CDR2 FYNNEI. This CDR3 comprises 15 residues. Trimming stripped 9 bases from V and 6 bases from J, with 24 bases between. Here the CDR3 reads CARGGTTGGKIEQYF. The CDR3 DNA is TGTGCCAGGGGAGGGACGACAGGTGGGAAGATCGAGCAGTACTTC.

There are a few counts of this clone. This chain joins TRBV2 and TRBJ2-1, with 11 bases fitting TRBD2. This CDR3 contains 16 residues. Germline CDR1 is SNHLY and CDR2 is FYNNEI. V shed 4 bases and J 2 bases; nucleotides not matched to a gene: 4. This chain's CDR3 is CASSGGSGRAYNEQFF. CDR3 in DNA: TGTGCCAGCAGTGGGGGTAGCGGGAGGGCCTACAATGAGCAGTTCTTC.

The table lists this clone with a few counts. The chain links TRBV5-1 to TRBJ2-5; the D gene is possibly TRBD1 (5 bases). Germline CDR1 is SGHRS and CDR2 is YFSETQ. V was pared by 8 bases and J by 1 base, with 15 bases between. The length of the CDR3 is 14 residues. In DNA, the CDR3 is TGCGCCAGACCCACAGGAAGAATCCAAGAGACCCAGTACTTC. Translated, it gives CARPTGRIQETQYF.

The chain is built from TRBV7-2 and TRBJ1-6; D may be TRBD1 (5 bases). V lost 5 bases and J lost 9, with 17 bases in between. This CDR3 has 15 residues. The germline gives CDR1 SGHTA, CDR2 FQGNSA. The CDR3 bases are TGTGCCAGCAGCCGCAGGGAGGTAGAAGGTTCACCCCTCCACTTT. Amino acid sequence: CASSRREVEGSPLHF.

This clone has more than one count but fewer than ten. The gene calls are TRBV7-3 and TRBJ2-1; D gene uncertain. Germline CDR1 is SGHTA and CDR2 is FQGTGA. The CDR3 covers 8 residues. V was trimmed by 5 bases and J by 13 bases, leaving 3 bases between them. The CDR3 DNA is TGTGCCAGCAGCCCCCAGTTCTTC. This codes for CASSPQFF.

The chain has TRBV29-1 and TRBJ1-1; perhaps TRBD1 as D (5 bases). V lost 8 bases to trimming and J lost 2 bases, with 12 bases between them. The CDR3 runs to 12 residues. The germline V gene has CDR1 SQVTM and CDR2 ANQGSEA. DNA of the CDR3: TGCAGCTACGCAGACAGAAACACTGAAGCTTTCTTT. Protein product: CSYADRNTEAFF.

The rearrangement joins TRBV15 to TRBJ1-4; D is ambiguous. The CDR3 runs to 15 residues. Germline CDR1 and CDR2: LNHNV and YYDKDF (reference sequence). V was trimmed by 0 bases and J by 8 bases, leaving 13 bases between them. CDR3 sequence reads: CATSRDMASGEKLFF. The CDR3 coding sequence is TGTGCCACCAGCAGAGATATGGCATCGGGGGAAAAACTGTTTTTT.

The chain links TRBV28 to TRBJ2-1, with 8 nucleotides matching TRBD2. The CDR3 loop spans 17 amino acids. Germline trimming cut 3 bases from V and 8 bases from J; bases unmatched to any gene: 15. Germline CDR1 MDHEN, CDR2 SYDVKM. Here the CDR3 reads CASSFNMGSGGQDEQFF. The CDR3 DNA follows: TGTGCCAGCAGTTTTAATATGGGCAGCGGGGGTCAGGATGAGCAGTTCTTC.

The table lists this clone with a few counts. This sequence joins TRBV18 and TRBJ1-3, with D perhaps TRBD1 (5 bases). Germline CDR1 is KGHSH and CDR2 is LQKENI. CDR3 length equals 15 residues. V shed 3 bases and J shed 4 bases, with 13 bases lying between them. The CDR3 protein is CASSPAGRTGNTIYF. The CDR3 DNA reads as TGTGCCAGCTCACCGGCGGGACGAACAGGAAACACCATATATTTT.

The chain employs TRBV30 and TRBJ2-5, with D tentatively TRBD1 (5 bases). CDR1 is GTSNPN, CDR2 SVGIG, per germline (reference sequence). V lost 2 bases and J 1 base, leaving 8 bases between the germline ends. This CDR3 region has 13 residues. CDR3 sequence: CAWSPGIQETQYF. CDR3 nucleotide sequence: TGTGCCTGGAGTCCAGGGATCCAAGAGACCCAGTACTTC.

This clone was counted once. This chain connects TRBV30 to TRBJ1-4, with D uncertain. The germline CDR1 and CDR2 sequences are GTSNPN and SVGIG (reference sequence). The CDR3 covers 14 residues. With 0 bases removed from V and 4 bases from J, the gap between germline ends came to 9 bases. The CDR3 reads CAWSVDLLNEKLFF. The CDR3 DNA is TGTGCCTGGAGTGTTGACCTCCTTAATGAAAAACTGTTTTTT.

This clone was counted a few times. CDR3 in amino acids: CASSLLTINTEAFF. The CDR3 nucleotides read TGTGCCAGCAGCCTTCTGACTATAAACACTGAAGCTTTCTTT. The rearrangement links TRBV7-9 to TRBJ1-1; D unresolved. The V end was cut by 5 bases, the J end by 2 bases, with 12 bases between. Germline assignment: CDR1 SEHNR and CDR2 FQNEAQ (reference sequence). This CDR3 has 14 residues.

The J gene is TRBJ2-5, the V gene TRBV7-9, with 12 bases that match TRBD1. CDR3 length equals 16 residues. CDR1 and CDR2 (germline): SEHNR, FQNEAQ (reference sequence). V trimming: 0 bases; J trimming: 5 bases; junction bases outside the gene matches: 4. CDR3 loop: CASSLARDRGLETQYF. CDR3 in DNA: TGTGCCAGCAGCTTAGCCCGGGACAGGGGGCTTGAGACCCAGTACTTC. The full variable domain, rest sourced from reference TRBV7-9 and TRBJ2-5, is DTGVSQNPRHKITKRGQNVTFRCDPISEHNRLYWYRQTLGQGPEFLTYFQNEAQLEKSRLLSDRFSAERPKGSFSTLEIQRTEQGDSAMYLCASSLARDRGLETQYFGPGTRLLVL.